What follows are 32 T cell receptor beta chains derived from one specimen sequenced in a study of T cells after posttransplantation cyclophosphamide. This table comes from immunoSEQ multiplex PCR, and its TCRdb copy is limited to in-frame clones, with some not included. This sample carries under 40,000 clones, none of them present only once. Sequencing used PBMCs. The receptors shown here come from a woman in her 50s in good health and a related stem cell transplant donor.

This clone showed up many times. The gene calls are TRBV7-2 and TRBJ2-1; D is unclear. The germline V and J ends were trimmed by 2 bases and 0 bases, with 8 bases remaining between them. The CDR3 is 15 amino acids. Germline CDR1 is SGHTA and CDR2 is FQGNSA. For the CDR3, the DNA is TGTGCCAGCAGCTTACCCTCCCGCTCCTACAATGAGCAGTTCTTC. Its translation: CASSLPSRSYNEQFF.

In its sample, this clone was seen many times. This chain joins TRBV2 and TRBJ2-2; 9 nucleotides line up with TRBD1. J gave up 7 bases and V 5 bases, and 5 bases lay outside the gene matches. CDR3 length: 14 residues. Germline V lookup: CDR1 SNHLY, CDR2 FYNNEI. CDR3 sequence reads: CASSRQGEGGELFF. As DNA, the CDR3 is TGTGCCAGCAGTCGACAGGGGGAGGGCGGGGAGCTGTTTTTT.

This clone was recorded many times. J is TRBJ2-4 and V is TRBV12-3 or TRBV12-4; 9 bases line up with TRBD1. The CDR3 sequence is 16 residues long. Trimming cost V 5 bases and J 3 bases; bases outside gene matches: 8. The DNA for the CDR3 is TGTGCCAGCAGTCTACGGGGGACAGGGTTCAAAAACATTCAGTACTTC. Translation: CASSLRGTGFKNIQYF.

The V and J genes are TRBV12-3 or TRBV12-4 and TRBJ2-3; 8 bases map to TRBD1. J was trimmed by 3 bases and V by 6 bases; bases with no gene match: 14. CDR3 length: 17 amino acids. The CDR3 coding sequence is TGTGCCAGCAGCCCTACCCACAGGGGGGCGGCTACAGATACGCAGTATTTT. Its protein product is CASSPTHRGAATDTQYF.

The V gene is TRBV29-1, the J gene TRBJ1-2; D is perhaps TRBD1 (5 bases). The CDR3 loop spans 14 amino acids. Trimming removed 2 bases at V and 5 bases at J, with 15 bases between. Looked up from germline, CDR1 is SQVTM and CDR2 is ANQGSEA. CDR3: CSVETPLRTYGYTF. In DNA form, the CDR3 reads TGCAGCGTTGAAACCCCCCTACGGACATATGGCTACACCTTC.

This clone appeared many times. The chain is built from TRBV5-5 and TRBJ2-7, with a weak D call TRBD1 (6 bases). The length of the CDR3 is 16 residues. Between the trimmed V and J ends, which lost 2 bases and 4 bases, there was a span of 19 bases. Germline V gives CDR1 SGHKS, CDR2 YYEKEE (reference sequence). CDR3 protein: CASSFNRPGQEYEQYF. CDR3 DNA sequence: TGTGCCAGCAGCTTTAATAGACCGGGACAAGAATACGAGCAGTACTTC. The entire variable domain, with the rest obtained from reference TRBV5-5 and TRBJ2-7, is as follows: DAGVTQSPTHLIKTRGQQVTLRCSPISGHKSVSWYQQVLGQGPQFIFQYYEKEERGRGNFPDRFSARQFPNYSSELNVNALLLGDSALYLCASSFNRPGQEYEQYFGPGTRLTVT.

This clone was observed a few times. The CDR3 region is CASSLQENTEAFF. The CDR3 nucleotides are TGTGCCAGCAGTCTACAGGAGAACACTGAAGCTTTCTTT. The rearrangement joins TRBV6-1 to TRBJ1-1; TRBD1 might be the D (5 bases). The CDR3 has 13 residues. Trimming took 5 bases from V and 1 from J, leaving 8 bases between them. CDR1 and CDR2 from the germline V gene are MNHNS and SASEGT.

This clone was detected ten times or more. The chain couples TRBV7-2 to TRBJ1-2, with 7 nucleotides matching TRBD1. The CDR3 contains 14 residues. J lost 2 bases, V lost 10 bases, and 10 bases had no gene match. Germline CDR1 SGHTA, CDR2 FQGNSA. CDR3 sequence: CAIPPGQTNYGYTF. CDR3 coding DNA: TGTGCCATCCCACCGGGACAGACCAACTATGGCTACACCTTC.

The chain links TRBV5-1 to TRBJ2-6; 7 bases are a match to TRBD1. V trimming: 3 bases; J trimming: 4 bases; junction bases outside the gene matches: 10. The CDR3 is 17 amino acids. Germline V CDR1 and CDR2: SGHRS, YFSETQ. The CDR3 coding sequence is TGCGCCAGCAGCTCGACAGGGAGTCCTACCGGGGCCAACGTCCTGACTTTC. Protein product: CASSSTGSPTGANVLTF.

The sample holds many counts of this clone. The chain combines TRBV6-1 with TRBJ1-1, with D perhaps matching TRBD1 (5 bases). Germline V lookup: CDR1 MNHNS, CDR2 SASEGT. CDR3 size: 13 residues. V was trimmed by 1 base and J by 5 bases, leaving 8 bases between them. CDR3 sequence reads: CASSEVGLTEAFF. For the CDR3, the DNA is TGTGCCAGCAGTGAAGTGGGGCTTACTGAAGCTTTCTTT.

This clone occurred many times. V and J are TRBV5-1 and TRBJ2-7, with TRBD1 as a possible D gene (6 bases). Trimming shortened V by 5 bases and J by 0 bases, and 6 bases separated the two germline ends. This CDR3 contains 12 residues. CDR1 and CDR2 (germline): SGHRS, YFSETQ. The chain's CDR3 is CASRDSSYEQYF. For the CDR3, the DNA is TGCGCCAGCAGGGACAGCTCCTACGAGCAGTACTTC.

This chain joins TRBV6-5 and TRBJ2-2; D is possibly TRBD2 (6 bases). The germline gives CDR1 MNHEY, CDR2 SVGAGI. The CDR3 contains 14 residues. V was pared by 4 bases and J by 1 base, with 7 bases between. The CDR3 is CASSWGLNTGELFF. Here the CDR3 DNA reads TGTGCCAGCAGTTGGGGACTGAACACCGGGGAGCTGTTTTTT.

This clone was picked up many times. CDR3 residues: CASSLAGGTGTDTQYF. The DNA of the CDR3 is TGTGCCAGCAGTTTAGCGGGGGGGACTGGCACAGATACGCAGTATTTT. This rearrangement joins TRBV12-3 or TRBV12-4 to TRBJ2-3; TRBD2 agrees at 7 bases. This CDR3 has 16 amino acids. V lost 0 bases to trimming and J lost 1 base; unmatched junction nucleotides: 4.

At least ten counts were recorded for this clone. This chain uses TRBV6-5 with TRBJ2-7; 7 bases are shared with TRBD2. Germline CDR1 MNHEY, CDR2 SVGAGI. V was clipped by 2 bases and J by 6 bases; unmatched bases: 10. This CDR3 is 15 amino acids long. The CDR3 region has the DNA TGTGCCAGCAGTTACAGGCGGGAGAGTCTTCGCGAGCAGTACTTC. Its protein product is CASSYRRESLREQYF.

This sequence joins TRBV9 and TRBJ2-1; TRBD2 agrees at 9 bases. J lost 4 bases, V lost 2 bases, and 7 bases had no gene match. Germline-derived CDR1 and CDR2 are SGDLS and YYNGEE. The CDR3 covers 16 residues. The CDR3 reads CASSVGLAGYYNEQFF. CDR3 nucleotide sequence: TGTGCCAGCAGCGTGGGGCTAGCGGGATATTACAATGAGCAGTTCTTC.

This clone was seen many times. The chain combines TRBV5-1 with TRBJ1-2, with 8 bases fitting TRBD1. The V and J ends lost 0 bases and 4 bases, in that order; junction bases with no gene match: 5. CDR1 and CDR2 (germline): SGHRS, YFSETQ. The CDR3 covers 15 residues. The CDR3 loop reads CASSLGQGSVYGYTF. CDR3 sequence (DNA): TGCGCCAGCAGCTTGGGACAGGGGAGTGTCTATGGCTACACCTTC.

This clone occurred many times. The chain has TRBV27 and TRBJ2-7; 7 nucleotides agree with TRBD1. Germline V lookup: CDR1 MNHEY, CDR2 SMNVEV (reference sequence). V trimming: 0 bases; J trimming: 3 bases; junction bases outside the gene matches: 8. The CDR3 covers 16 residues. The CDR3 is CASSLSPTGQGYEQYF. The CDR3 DNA follows: TGTGCCAGCAGTTTATCTCCGACAGGGCAGGGCTACGAGCAGTACTTC.

This clone was detected many times. V usage is TRBV6-6 and J usage is TRBJ1-3, with D possibly matching TRBD1 (5 bases). The CDR3 sequence is 15 residues long. Trimming removed 7 bases from V and 3 bases from J, with 16 bases in between. Germline CDR1 MNHNY, CDR2 SVGAGI (reference sequence). CDR3 sequence: CASNERGGVGNTIYF. CDR3 nucleotides: TGTGCCAGCAACGAGCGGGGAGGGGTTGGAAACACCATATATTTT.

This clone was seen at least ten times. The chain employs TRBV28 and TRBJ1-1; TRBD1 might be the D (5 bases). V shed 2 bases and J shed 5 bases, with 6 bases lying between them. From germline, CDR1 is MDHEN and CDR2 SYDVKM. The CDR3 is made up of 12 amino acids. Written as DNA, the CDR3 is TGTGCCAGCAGTTTACAGGGAACTGAAGCTTTCTTT. As protein: CASSLQGTEAFF. The whole variable domain, remainder taken from reference TRBV28 and TRBJ1-1, is DVKVTQSSRYLVKRTGEKVFLECVQDMDHENMFWYRQDPGLGLRLIYFSYDVKMKEKGDIPEGYSVSREKKERFSLILESASTNQTSMYLCASSLQGTEAFFGQGTRLTVV.

This clone was counted ten times or more. The rearrangement links TRBV2 to TRBJ1-5; tentative D call: TRBD1 (5 bases). Germline CDR1 and CDR2: SNHLY and FYNNEI. This CDR3 spans 15 amino acids. V gave up 7 bases and J gave up 7 bases, with 20 bases separating them. CDR3 residues: CASKGLAGRYQPQHF. The CDR3 region has the DNA TGTGCCAGCAAGGGTTTGGCAGGGAGGTACCAGCCCCAGCATTTT.

Ten or more counts support this clone. V usage is TRBV12-3 or TRBV12-4 and J usage is TRBJ1-5, with TRBD1 as a possible D gene (5 bases). Between the trimmed V and J ends, which lost 5 bases and 2 bases, there was a span of 16 bases. The CDR3 is 16 residues long. The CDR3 coding sequence is TGTGCCAGCAGTCCACAGTTAGGGGTGGGCAATCAGCCCCAGCATTTT. Translating it yields CASSPQLGVGNQPQHF.

Many counts were recorded for this clone. The chain combines TRBV7-6 with TRBJ2-7, with D hard to call. The CDR3 consists of 12 residues. V was trimmed by 3 bases and J by 3 bases, leaving 6 bases between them. Germline V gene sequence: CDR1 SGHVS, CDR2 FNYEAQ. DNA for the CDR3: TGTGCCAGCAGCTTTCGAGGCTACGAGCAGTACTTC. Protein: CASSFRGYEQYF. Combining the CDR3 with reference TRBV7-6 and TRBJ2-7 gives the whole variable domain GAGVSQSPRYKVTKRGQDVALRCDPISGHVSLYWYRQALGQGPEFLTYFNYEAQQDKSGLPNDRFSAERPEGSISTLTIQRTEQRDSAMYRCASSFRGYEQYFGPGTRLTVT.

This clone was counted only a few times. The CDR3 DNA follows: TGTGCCAGCAGACTACTAGCGGGAGCGAGGGCAGATACGCAGTATTTT. This encodes CASRLLAGARADTQYF. The chain combines TRBV27 with TRBJ2-3, with 11 bases aligning to TRBD2. This CDR3 spans 16 amino acids. V was pared by 6 bases and J by 4 bases, with 9 bases of the junction left unmatched. Germline V gene lookup returns CDR1 MNHEY and CDR2 SMNVEV (reference sequence).

The table lists this clone with a few counts. J is TRBJ1-2 and V is TRBV7-2, with a possible D match to TRBD1 (5 bases). V was shortened by 1 base and J by 5 bases, with 8 bases between the two germline ends. The V gene's germline CDR1 is SGHTA and CDR2 FQGNSA. CDR3 length: 13 amino acids. This CDR3 reads CASSLGGGYGYTF. The CDR3 DNA sequence: TGTGCCAGCAGCTTAGGGGGGGGGTATGGCTACACCTTC.

This clone was counted ten times or more. This chain uses TRBV5-6 with TRBJ2-1; D unresolved. V lost 2 bases and J lost 4, with 7 bases in between. Germline CDR1 SGHDT, CDR2 YYEEEE. This CDR3 has 13 amino acids. CDR3 in amino acids: CASSFRWYNEQFF. CDR3 DNA: TGTGCCAGCAGCTTTCGGTGGTACAATGAGCAGTTCTTC.

V and J are TRBV7-6 and TRBJ2-7; 7 bases line up with TRBD2. The CDR3 covers 16 residues. With 0 bases clipped from V and 2 bases from J, the junction kept 7 bases outside the gene matches. The germline gives CDR1 SGHVS, CDR2 FNYEAQ. CDR3 DNA sequence: TGTGCCAGCAGCTTAGCGTGGCGGCGGGAGCCCTACGAGCAGTACTTC. It codes for CASSLAWRREPYEQYF.

This clone has at least ten counts. This chain connects TRBV11-3 to TRBJ2-2, with no clear D. This CDR3 is 14 amino acids long. Trimming shortened V by 1 base and J by 7 bases, and 10 bases separated the two germline ends. Germline V gene lookup returns CDR1 SGHNT and CDR2 YENEEA. The CDR3 protein is CASSLASNGGELFF. CDR3 coding DNA: TGTGCCAGCAGCTTAGCCAGTAATGGCGGGGAGCTGTTTTTT. The full variable domain, with the rest looked up from reference TRBV11-3 and TRBJ2-2, is EAGVVQSPRYKIIEKKQPVAFWCNPISGHNTLYWYLQNLGQGPELLIRYENEEAVDDSQLPKDRFSAERLKGVDSTLKIQPAELGDSAVYLCASSLASNGGELFFGEGSRLTVL.

There are many counts of this clone. The chain links TRBV10-3 to TRBJ2-2, with D tentatively TRBD1 (6 bases). Trimming removed 6 bases from V and 3 bases from J, with 11 bases in between. Germline V gene sequence: CDR1 ENHRY, CDR2 SYGVKD. The CDR3 totals 14 residues. CDR3 coding DNA: TGTGCCATCAGAGCTACAGGGTACACCGGGGAGCTGTTTTTT. Amino acids: CAIRATGYTGELFF.

This clone has ten or more counts. The chain combines TRBV6-2 or TRBV6-3 with TRBJ1-1; 10 bases fit TRBD1. The CDR3 contains 15 residues. V trimming: 0 bases; J trimming: 9 bases; junction bases outside the gene matches: 7. The V gene's germline CDR1 is MNHEY and CDR2 SVGEGT. CDR3 sequence: CASSYSARDRGKAFF. The DNA of the CDR3 is TGTGCCAGCAGTTACTCGGCCCGGGACAGGGGTAAAGCTTTCTTT.

This clone was detected a few times. The chain joins TRBV27 to TRBJ1-1, with D perhaps matching TRBD1 (5 bases). V lost 1 base and J 3 bases, leaving 9 bases between the germline ends. Germline V CDR1 and CDR2: MNHEY, SMNVEV (reference sequence). CDR3 length: 14 amino acids. CDR3 residues: CASSLFLRDTEAFF. Here the CDR3 DNA reads TGTGCCAGCAGTTTATTTCTCAGGGACACTGAAGCTTTCTTT.

This clone was seen at least ten times. J is TRBJ2-1 and V is TRBV6-5; 7 bases are a match to TRBD2. CDR3 length: 16 residues. After removal of 2 bases from V and 2 bases from J, the junction contained 6 bases not matched to a gene. Germline CDR1 and CDR2: MNHEY and SVGAGI. The CDR3 is CASSYGATSPYNEQFF. In DNA form, the CDR3 reads TGTGCCAGCAGTTACGGGGCGACTAGCCCCTACAATGAGCAGTTCTTC.

At least ten counts were recorded for this clone. This chain joins TRBV19 and TRBJ1-1, with D possibly TRBD1 on 5 matching bases. V was cut by 5 bases and J by 0 bases, with 13 bases left in between. CDR1 is LNHDA, CDR2 SQIVND, per germline (reference sequence). This CDR3 is 15 amino acids long. The CDR3 protein is CASSAQTDMNTEAFF. The CDR3 DNA is TGTGCCAGTAGTGCACAGACAGACATGAACACTGAAGCTTTCTTT.